These 25 T cell receptor beta chains were all obtained from the same sample, sequenced in a study of blood T cell repertoires in COVID-19. Sequencing used immunoSEQ multiplex PCR; TCRdb keeps in-frame clones, though not all of them. The sample shows some 140,000 clones, about 76% of them seen only once. The sequenced sample was peripheral blood. Every receptor here comes from a woman in her 70s with COVID-19, enrolled during active disease.

This chain joins TRBV5-1 and TRBJ1-5; 7 bases are shared with TRBD1. This CDR3 has 16 amino acids. Germline-derived CDR1 and CDR2 are SGHRS and YFSETQ. J lost 5 bases, V lost 0 bases, and 8 bases had no gene match. The CDR3 is CASSLGGLQGHQPQHF. Written as DNA, the CDR3 is TGCGCCAGCAGCTTGGGGGGTTTACAGGGGCATCAGCCCCAGCATTTT. Together with reference TRBV5-1 and TRBJ1-5, the CDR3 gives the full variable domain: KAGVTQTPRYLIKTRGQQVTLSCSPISGHRSVSWYQQTPGQGLQFLFEYFSETQRNKGNFPGRFSGRQFSNSRSEMNVSTLELGDSALYLCASSLGGLQGHQPQHFGDGTRLSIL.

The chain couples TRBV7-9 to TRBJ2-7; no clear D gene. Germline V lookup: CDR1 SEHNR, CDR2 FQNEAQ (reference sequence). V gave up 2 bases and J gave up 6 bases, with 8 bases separating them. CDR3 size: 12 residues. Written as DNA, the CDR3 is TGTGCCAGCAGCTTAATCGTCGGCGAGCAGTACTTC. This translates into CASSLIVGEQYF.

Many counts were recorded for this clone. The chain recombines TRBV7-3 with TRBJ1-4; D possibly corresponds to TRBD1 (6 bases). The CDR3 has 15 amino acids. The V gene lost 5 bases and the J gene lost 7 bases, with 17 bases spanning the gap. Per the germline V gene, CDR1 is SGHTA and CDR2 is FQGTGA. CDR3 in amino acids: CASSPIQGEGEKLFF. In nucleotides, the CDR3 is TGTGCCAGCAGCCCGATACAGGGTGAAGGTGAAAAACTGTTTTTT.

The chain has TRBV5-5 and TRBJ2-7, with 10 bases that match TRBD1. This CDR3 is 14 amino acids long. Germline loops: CDR1 SGHKS, CDR2 YYEKEE (reference sequence). V lost 4 bases, J lost 2 bases, and 3 bases stayed unmatched. This chain's CDR3 is CASSPGTGAYEQYF. CDR3 in DNA: TGTGCCAGCAGCCCCGGGACAGGGGCCTACGAGCAGTACTTC. Complete variable domain (other parts from reference TRBV5-5 and TRBJ2-7): DAGVTQSPTHLIKTRGQQVTLRCSPISGHKSVSWYQQVLGQGPQFIFQYYEKEERGRGNFPDRFSARQFPNYSSELNVNALLLGDSALYLCASSPGTGAYEQYFGPGTRLTVT.

As for this clone: At one boundary the junction diverges from the germline segment, which might be a read error. This specimen includes other DNA sequences encoding the same CDR3. The chain joins TRBV23-1 to TRBJ1-1; weak D call: TRBD1 (5 bases). TRBV23-1 is labeled an ORF, and its function is uncertain. The CDR3 runs 15 residues. CDR3 in amino acids: CASSDRGTEDTEAFF. CDR3 DNA: TGCGCCAGCAGCGACCGTGGGACTGAGGACACTGAGGCTTTCTTT.

This chain links TRBV6-5 with TRBJ1-2; no clear D. Germline V gene lookup returns CDR1 MNHEY and CDR2 SVGAGI. Between the trimmed V and J ends, which lost 5 bases and 4 bases, there was a span of 17 bases. This CDR3 has 15 amino acids. CDR3 residues: CASSPEGVKGYGYTF. The CDR3 region has the DNA TGTGCCAGCAGTCCCGAGGGAGTTAAGGGCTATGGCTACACCTTC.

The CDR3 is CASSYLPGQGYEQYF. CDR3 bases: TGTGCCAGCAGTTATCTGCCGGGACAGGGCTACGAGCAGTACTTC. V usage is TRBV27 and J usage is TRBJ2-7; 9 bases line up with TRBD1. Trimming at V came to 4 bases and at J to 3 bases, leaving 7 bases not matched to a gene. The germline V gene has CDR1 MNHEY and CDR2 SMNVEV (reference sequence). This CDR3 spans 15 amino acids.

The V call is TRBV6-5, the J call TRBJ1-2, with a weak D call TRBD1 (5 bases). V lost 6 bases to trimming and J lost 4 bases, with 12 bases between them. Germline CDR1 is MNHEY and CDR2 is SVGAGI. The CDR3 length is 13 residues. The CDR3 loop is CASRFRDSYGYTF. In DNA form, the CDR3 reads TGTGCCAGCAGATTCAGGGATAGCTATGGCTACACCTTC.

V and J are TRBV18 and TRBJ2-3, with 10 positions matching TRBD1. The germline V gene has CDR1 KGHSH and CDR2 LQKENI. The V gene end was trimmed by 3 bases and the J gene end by 3 bases; junction bases not matched to a gene: 6. The CDR3 totals 16 residues. The CDR3 bases are TGTGCCAGCTCACCCGAAGACAGGGGGCTAACAGATACGCAGTATTTT. It encodes CASSPEDRGLTDTQYF.

On this clone itself: The same CDR3 also results from other DNA sequences found in this sample. The chain couples TRBV5-4 to TRBJ1-2; possible D gene TRBD1, 6 bases. The germline gives CDR1 SGHNT, CDR2 YYREEE (reference sequence). The CDR3 runs 13 residues. Trimming stripped 4 bases from V and 2 bases from J, with 9 bases between. The CDR3 is CASSPDRNYGYTF. The CDR3 bases are TGTGCCAGCAGCCCCGACAGGAACTATGGCTACACCTTC.

The chain employs TRBV5-1 and TRBJ2-3, with TRBD1 matching 7 bases. This CDR3 comprises 16 residues. Germline-derived CDR1 and CDR2 are SGHRS and YFSETQ. Losses at the gene ends were 3 bases for V and 2 bases for J; bases not matched to a gene: 9. The CDR3 here is CASSSNRDSHTDTQYF. The DNA of the CDR3 is TGCGCCAGCAGCTCCAACCGGGACAGTCACACAGATACGCAGTATTTT.

This chain connects TRBV19 to TRBJ2-7, with D possibly matching TRBD2 (6 bases). The length of the CDR3 is 16 residues. V was cut by 6 bases and J by 0 bases, with 18 bases left in between. The germline V gene has CDR1 LNHDA and CDR2 SQIVND (reference sequence). The chain's CDR3 is CASRRGGVGDSYEQYF. DNA of the CDR3: TGTGCCAGTAGGAGAGGAGGGGTAGGGGACTCCTACGAGCAGTACTTC.

The chain recombines TRBV7-9 with TRBJ1-1, with 7 nucleotides matching TRBD1. Germline V gene data show CDR1 as SEHNR and CDR2 as FQNEAQ (reference sequence). There are 13 residues in the CDR3. V lost 4 bases to trimming and J lost 4 bases; unmatched junction nucleotides: 3. The CDR3 spells CASSSGGTTEAFF. The CDR3 DNA reads TGTGCCAGCAGCTCAGGGGGTACCACTGAAGCTTTCTTT.

The chain joins TRBV7-2 to TRBJ1-4; a weak D match, TRBD1 (6 bases). The CDR3 sequence is 13 residues long. Germline V gene lookup returns CDR1 SGHTA and CDR2 FQGNSA. With 5 bases removed from V and 6 bases from J, the gap between germline ends came to 10 bases. The CDR3 spells CASSQGTHEKLFF. CDR3 bases: TGTGCCAGCAGCCAGGGGACACATGAAAAACTGTTTTTT.

V and J are TRBV12-5 and TRBJ1-2, with TRBD1 as a possible D gene (5 bases). In germline, CDR1 is LGHNT, CDR2 FRNRAP. This CDR3 region has 14 residues. V lost 5 bases, J lost 8 bases, and 18 bases lay in between. Written as DNA, the CDR3 is TGTGCTAGTGGTCCCTCTGGGGGGGGAGGCGGCTACACCTTC. Amino acid sequence: CASGPSGGGGGYTF.

This clone was observed a handful of times. CDR3 amino acids: CASSLAGTGGFYGYTF. In DNA, the CDR3 is TGTGCCAGCAGCTTAGCGGGGACAGGGGGGTTCTATGGCTACACCTTC. The chain is built from TRBV7-2 and TRBJ1-2; 11 bases fit TRBD1. The CDR3 covers 16 residues. The germline gives CDR1 SGHTA, CDR2 FQGNSA. V shed 0 bases and J 4 bases; nucleotides not matched to a gene: 4.

This sequence joins TRBV4-1 and TRBJ2-1; 8 nucleotides match TRBD1. CDR1 is MGHRA and CDR2 is YSYEKL in the germline V gene. CDR3 length equals 14 residues. Trimming cost V 2 bases and J 8 bases; bases outside gene matches: 5. As DNA, the CDR3 is TGCGCCAGCAGCCAATCAATACAGGGGGATGAGCAGTTCTTC. It is translated as CASSQSIQGDEQFF.

This clone was recorded at least ten times. The J gene is TRBJ1-1, the V gene TRBV18; TRBD1 might be the D (6 bases). The V gene's germline CDR1 is KGHSH and CDR2 LQKENI. The V end was cut by 6 bases, the J end by 2 bases, with 16 bases between. The CDR3 has 15 residues. The CDR3 DNA follows: TGTGCCAGCTCCCTACTCGGACAGTCTAACACTGAAGCTTTCTTT. It encodes CASSLLGQSNTEAFF.

J is TRBJ1-1 and V is TRBV12-5, with a possible D match to TRBD1 (6 bases). V lost 8 bases and J 0 bases, leaving 13 bases between the germline ends. This CDR3 is built from 14 residues. CDR1 and CDR2 (germline): LGHNT, FRNRAP. CDR3: CASSRGQMNTEAFF. CDR3 nucleotide sequence: TGTGCTAGTAGCCGCGGACAGATGAACACTGAAGCTTTCTTT.

The chain has TRBV19 and TRBJ1-2; tentative D call: TRBD1 (6 bases). The CDR3 loop spans 15 amino acids. Germline V gene data show CDR1 as LNHDA and CDR2 as SQIVND (reference sequence). Trimming removed 1 base at V and 0 bases at J, with 9 bases between. The CDR3 DNA sequence: TGTGCCAGTAGTATAGCGGGGGGGCCTAACTATGGCTACACCTTC. It is translated as CASSIAGGPNYGYTF.

The chain recombines TRBV7-2 with TRBJ1-5, with a tentative D call TRBD1 (5 bases). Germline values: CDR1 SGHTA, CDR2 FQGNSA. This CDR3 has 14 residues. V lost 3 bases and J 1 base, leaving 7 bases between the germline ends. The CDR3 sequence: CASSLQGSNQPQHF. As DNA, the CDR3 is TGTGCCAGCAGCTTGCAGGGAAGCAATCAGCCCCAGCATTTT.

The V and J genes are TRBV19 and TRBJ1-4, with no clear D. The CDR3 has 14 amino acids. CDR1 and CDR2 from the germline V gene are LNHDA and SQIVND (reference sequence). V shed 3 bases and J shed 4 bases, with 9 bases lying between them. CDR3: CASSMVTHNEKLFF. CDR3 coding DNA: TGTGCCAGTAGTATGGTCACACATAATGAAAAACTGTTTTTT.

The gene calls are TRBV4-2 and TRBJ2-1; D is undetermined. Germline CDR1 reads LGHNA; CDR2 reads YNFKEQ. Between the trimmed V and J ends, which lost 1 base and 5 bases, there was a span of 9 bases. This CDR3 has 14 residues. The CDR3 protein is CASSQGEHHNEQFF. The CDR3 nucleotides are TGTGCCAGCAGCCAAGGAGAGCATCACAATGAGCAGTTCTTC.

The chain combines TRBV6-1 with TRBJ1-1; D might be TRBD1 (5 bases). This CDR3 comprises 15 residues. CDR1 is MNHNS and CDR2 is SASEGT in the germline V gene. Trimming shortened V by 0 bases and J by 1 base, and 9 bases separated the two germline ends. The CDR3 region is CASSEAAGPNTEAFF. The CDR3 nucleotides read TGTGCCAGCAGTGAAGCAGCAGGGCCGAACACTGAAGCTTTCTTT.

The chain is built from TRBV28 and TRBJ1-1, with a weak D call TRBD1 (6 bases). V shed 3 bases and J shed 3 bases, with 11 bases lying between them. The CDR3 is 14 amino acids. Germline CDR1 is MDHEN and CDR2 is SYDVKM. Here the CDR3 reads CASSFYREHTEAFF. The CDR3 nucleotides are TGTGCCAGCAGTTTCTACAGGGAGCACACTGAAGCTTTCTTT.